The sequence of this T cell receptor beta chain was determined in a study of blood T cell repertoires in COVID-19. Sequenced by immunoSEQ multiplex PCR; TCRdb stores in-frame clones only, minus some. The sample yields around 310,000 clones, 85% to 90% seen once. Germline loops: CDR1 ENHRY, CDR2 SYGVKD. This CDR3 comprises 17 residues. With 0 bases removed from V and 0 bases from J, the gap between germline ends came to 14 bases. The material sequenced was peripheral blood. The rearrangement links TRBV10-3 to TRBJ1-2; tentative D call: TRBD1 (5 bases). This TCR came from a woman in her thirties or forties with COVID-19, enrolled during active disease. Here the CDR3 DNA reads TGTGCCATCAGTGAGTCGATGAGGCAGGGCTCTAACTATGGCTACACCTTC. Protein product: CAISESMRQGSNYGYTF.